This passage covers 18 T cell receptor beta chains from one sample sequenced in a study of PD-L1 blockade in urothelial cancer. Data came from immunoSEQ multiplex PCR; TCRdb stores just in-frame clones and leaves some out. This sample carries about 40,000 clones, less than 90% of them seen once, and the ten largest clones take roughly 23%. Time point given: peripheral blood 6 weeks after treatment start. The sample was PBMCs, taken around atezolizumab (anti-PD-L1) treatment. The receptors come from a man aged 55 to 69 with urothelial cancer.

V is TRBV7-9 and J is TRBJ2-7; 9 bases align to TRBD2. Germline V CDR1 and CDR2: SEHNR, FQNEAQ (reference sequence). Trimming removed 4 bases from V and 7 bases from J; junction bases left unmatched: 5. This CDR3 region has 13 residues. CDR3 in DNA: TGTGCCAGCAGCTCCGCGGGGGGGCTTGAGCAGTACTTC. It translates to CASSSAGGLEQYF.

V gene TRBV5-1 combines with J gene TRBJ2-3; 8 bases map to TRBD2. Germline values: CDR1 SGHRS, CDR2 YFSETQ. J gave up 4 bases and V 1 base, and 5 bases lay outside the gene matches. The CDR3 runs 15 residues. The CDR3 DNA reads TGCGCCAGCAGCTTGCCCGGGGGGGCTTCAGATACGCAGTATTTT. It translates to CASSLPGGASDTQYF. Full variable domain (rest looked up from reference TRBV5-1 and TRBJ2-3): KAGVTQTPRYLIKTRGQQVTLSCSPISGHRSVSWYQQTPGQGLQFLFEYFSETQRNKGNFPGRFSGRQFSNSRSEMNVSTLELGDSALYLCASSLPGGASDTQYFGPGTRLTVL.

The chain recombines TRBV6-6 with TRBJ1-1; 7 bases fit TRBD1. Trimming took 6 bases from V and 1 from J; bases not matched to a gene: 5. Germline loops: CDR1 MNHNY, CDR2 SVGAGI (reference sequence). This CDR3 has 14 amino acids. The CDR3 loop reads CASRNRGPNTEAFF. The CDR3 DNA reads as TGTGCCAGCAGGAACAGGGGCCCGAACACTGAAGCTTTCTTT.

The chain joins TRBV7-8 to TRBJ2-5, with D possibly being TRBD1 (5 bases). This CDR3 has 15 amino acids. Per the germline V gene, CDR1 is SGHVS and CDR2 is FQNEAQ. With 1 base removed from V and 4 bases from J, the gap between germline ends came to 13 bases. CDR3: CASSLVSRAGETQYF. The CDR3 DNA follows: TGTGCCAGCAGCTTAGTTTCCAGGGCCGGAGAGACCCAGTACTTC.

This clone was picked up one time. The V call is TRBV6-1, the J call TRBJ1-5; D perhaps matches TRBD1 (5 bases). This CDR3 has 14 amino acids. Trimming cost V 4 bases and J 5 bases, with 12 bases left between them. Looked up from germline, CDR1 is MNHNS and CDR2 is SASEGT. CDR3 nucleotide sequence: TGTGCCAGCAGTGGGGGGGTCAAGTATCAGCCCCAGCATTTT. Translating gives CASSGGVKYQPQHF.

This chain uses TRBV28 with TRBJ2-4; possibly TRBD1 for D (6 bases). Trimming cost V 4 bases and J 1 base, with 11 bases left between them. CDR1 MDHEN and CDR2 SYDVKM come from the germline V gene. This CDR3 spans 15 amino acids. CDR3 DNA sequence: TGTGCCAGCAGTTCAGGGGAAAGGGCCAAAAACATTCAGTACTTC. Amino acid sequence: CASSSGERAKNIQYF. The full variable domain, its missing parts supplied by reference TRBV28 and TRBJ2-4, is DVKVTQSSRYLVKRTGEKVFLECVQDMDHENMFWYRQDPGLGLRLIYFSYDVKMKEKGDIPEGYSVSREKKERFSLILESASTNQTSMYLCASSSGERAKNIQYFGAGTRLSVL.

This sequence joins TRBV6-5 and TRBJ2-1; D ambiguous. V was cut by 10 bases and J by 10 bases, with 11 bases left in between. Germline assignment: CDR1 MNHEY and CDR2 SVGAGI. The CDR3 spans 10 residues. The CDR3 sequence: CATGRREQFF. CDR3 bases: TGTGCCACCGGCCGCAGGGAGCAGTTCTTC.

The DNA for the CDR3 is TGCGCCAGCAGCTTGGTGGGTAGCGGGAATATCTACAATGAGCAGTTCTTC. Translated, it gives CASSLVGSGNIYNEQFF. The chain couples TRBV5-1 to TRBJ2-1, with 8 bases lining up with TRBD2. The ends lost 0 bases at V and 3 bases at J; junction bases unmatched: 8. CDR1 and CDR2 (germline): SGHRS, YFSETQ. The CDR3 loop spans 17 amino acids.

The V call is TRBV2, the J call TRBJ2-3, with TRBD1 matching 9 bases. The trim removed 2 bases at V and 0 bases at J, leaving 9 bases unmatched. CDR1 is SNHLY, CDR2 FYNNEI, per germline. The CDR3 totals 18 residues. The CDR3 is CASSEMTGGRTSTDTQYF. The DNA for the CDR3 is TGTGCCAGCAGTGAAATGACAGGGGGAAGGACTAGCACAGATACGCAGTATTTT.

This clone was seen a handful of times. The gene calls are TRBV2 and TRBJ2-7; 7 nucleotides agree with TRBD1. The CDR3 covers 13 residues. The ends lost 6 bases at V and 7 bases at J; junction bases unmatched: 9. CDR1 is SNHLY and CDR2 is FYNNEI in the germline V gene. The CDR3 coding sequence is TGTGCCAGCAGCCGCGACAGGGATGAGGAGCAGTACTTC. Amino acid sequence: CASSRDRDEEQYF.

The rearrangement uses TRBV19 and TRBJ1-5; D is possibly TRBD1 (5 bases). This CDR3 is 15 amino acids long. Trimming stripped 8 bases from V and 0 bases from J, with 14 bases between. CDR1 is LNHDA, CDR2 SQIVND, per germline (reference sequence). CDR3 coding DNA: TGTGCCAGTCGGCAGGGACTTCATAGCAATCAGCCCCAGCATTTT. Its protein product is CASRQGLHSNQPQHF.

The chain combines TRBV2 with TRBJ2-4, with D tentatively TRBD1 (6 bases). CDR1 is SNHLY, CDR2 FYNNEI, per germline. The ends were cut back, 3 bases at V and 0 bases at J, with 12 bases in the middle. The CDR3 consists of 16 residues. This chain's CDR3 is CASSDDRFLAKNIQYF. The CDR3 coding sequence is TGTGCCAGCAGTGACGACAGGTTCCTAGCCAAAAACATTCAGTACTTC.

The rearrangement links TRBV5-6 to TRBJ2-6, with D unclear. The CDR3 covers 13 residues. CDR1 is SGHDT, CDR2 YYEEEE, per germline. Trimming pared 4 bases from V and 1 base from J, leaving 3 bases between. The chain's CDR3 is CASSVSGANVLTF. The CDR3, as DNA: TGTGCCAGCAGCGTATCTGGGGCCAACGTCCTGACTTTC. The whole variable domain, filled in from reference TRBV5-6 and TRBJ2-6, reads DAGVTQSPTHLIKTRGQQVTLRCSPKSGHDTVSWYQQALGQGPQFIFQYYEEEERQRGNFPDRFSGHQFPNYSSELNVNALLLGDSALYLCASSVSGANVLTFGAGSRLTVL.

The chain recombines TRBV19 with TRBJ2-1, with 8 bases identical to TRBD1. V shed 3 bases, J shed 10 bases, and the junction held 14 bases outside the gene matches. The CDR3 is 16 amino acids. Germline loops: CDR1 LNHDA, CDR2 SQIVND (reference sequence). This CDR3 reads CASSILPGQGAYEQFF. DNA for the CDR3: TGTGCCAGTAGTATCCTGCCTGGACAGGGAGCCTACGAGCAGTTCTTC.

V usage is TRBV19 and J usage is TRBJ1-1, with D possibly TRBD1 on 5 matching bases. Trimming stripped 5 bases from V and 7 bases from J, with 20 bases between. This CDR3 comprises 15 residues. Per germline, CDR1 LNHDA and CDR2 SQIVND (reference sequence). CDR3 sequence (DNA): TGTGCCAGTAGTGACCCCTCACGCTTGGGGCTTGAAGCTTTCTTT. Translating it yields CASSDPSRLGLEAFF.

This rearrangement joins TRBV27 to TRBJ2-7; 9 nucleotides line up with TRBD1. Germline values: CDR1 MNHEY, CDR2 SMNVEV (reference sequence). V was pared by 4 bases and J by 4 bases, with 8 bases of the junction left unmatched. This CDR3 is built from 15 residues. The chain's CDR3 is CASSSLQGAIYEQYF. In DNA, the CDR3 is TGTGCCAGCAGTTCGCTACAGGGGGCAATATACGAGCAGTACTTC.

This chain uses TRBV12-5 with TRBJ1-6, with 7 positions matching TRBD1. The length of the CDR3 is 15 residues. V trimming: 1 base; J trimming: 7 bases; junction bases outside the gene matches: 4. CDR1 LGHNT and CDR2 FRNRAP come from the germline V gene. CDR3 amino acids: CASGLDDRVNSPLHF. DNA of the CDR3: TGTGCTAGTGGTTTGGACGACAGGGTAAATTCACCCCTCCACTTT. The whole variable domain, remainder taken from reference TRBV12-5 and TRBJ1-6, is DARVTQTPRHKVTEMGQEVTMRCQPILGHNTVFWYRQTMMQGLELLAYFRNRAPLDDSGMPKDRFSAEMPDATLATLKIQPSEPRDSAVYFCASGLDDRVNSPLHFGNGTRLTVT.

The table lists this clone with a count of one. V usage is TRBV18 and J usage is TRBJ2-4; D is unclear. The CDR3 is 16 amino acids. Germline V gives CDR1 KGHSH, CDR2 LQKENI. Trimming left V 3 bases short and J 0 bases short, with 12 bases between. The CDR3 DNA reads TGTGCCAGCTCACCGATTCCCAGTTTAGCCAAAAACATTCAGTACTTC. Its protein is CASSPIPSLAKNIQYF.